These 12 T cell receptor beta chains were sequenced from one sample in a study of cytomegalovirus exposure and HLA in healthy donors. The PCR made use of 60 Vbeta and 13 Jbeta primers. Here immunoSEQ multiplex PCR was the method, and the copy in TCRdb shows in-frame clones only, minus some. The sample has some 130,000 clones; roughly 80% are singletons. The specimen was PBMCs. The receptor set was obtained from a woman aged 60-75 years in good health and CMV-seronegative.

V is TRBV7-9 and J is TRBJ2-1; TRBD2 aligns across 16 bases. From germline, CDR1 is SEHNR and CDR2 FQNEAQ (reference sequence). This CDR3 has 17 residues. The V segment lost 4 bases and the J segment 5 bases; nucleotides outside the gene matches: 5. The CDR3 coding sequence is TGTGCCAGCAGCTGGGGACTAGCGGGGGGGTTAAACAATGAGCAGTTCTTC. Its translation: CASSWGLAGGLNNEQFF.

The V call is TRBV27, the J call TRBJ2-4, with 9 nucleotides matching TRBD1. There are 16 residues in the CDR3. Germline CDR1 MNHEY, CDR2 SMNVEV (reference sequence). V dropped 9 bases and J dropped 1; count of bases not matched to a gene: 10. The CDR3 spells CASRSPGQGAKNIQYF. CDR3 in DNA: TGTGCCAGTCGATCCCCGGGACAGGGTGCCAAAAACATTCAGTACTTC.

V gene TRBV5-4 combines with J gene TRBJ2-2, with TRBD2 matching over 8 bases. CDR1 and CDR2 (germline): SGHNT, YYREEE (reference sequence). This CDR3 contains 15 residues. The V segment lost 6 bases and the J segment 4 bases; nucleotides outside the gene matches: 8. The CDR3 loop is CASTPGGGRTGELFF. DNA for the CDR3: TGTGCCAGCACCCCCGGGGGGGGTCGCACCGGGGAGCTGTTTTTT. The full variable domain, with the rest looked up from reference TRBV5-4 and TRBJ2-2, is ETGVTQSPTHLIKTRGQQVTLRCSSQSGHNTVSWYQQALGQGPQFIFQYYREEENGRGNFPPRFSGLQFPNYSSELNVNALELDDSALYLCASTPGGGRTGELFFGEGSRLTVL.

The chain couples TRBV7-3 to TRBJ2-3, with TRBD1 as a possible D gene (7 bases). CDR1 and CDR2 from the germline V gene are SGHTA and FQGTGA. The ends were cut back, 1 base at V and 9 bases at J, with 17 bases in the middle. The CDR3 is made up of 15 amino acids. The CDR3 reads CASSLSRQGGETQYF. The CDR3 nucleotides read TGTGCCAGCAGCTTAAGTCGGCAGGGGGGTGAGACGCAGTATTTT. Drawing the rest from reference TRBV7-3 and TRBJ2-3, the complete variable domain is GAGVSQTPSNKVTEKGKYVELRCDPISGHTALYWYRQSLGQGPEFLIYFQGTGAADDSGLPNDRFFAVRPEGSVSTLKIQRTERGDSAVYLCASSLSRQGGETQYFGPGTRLTVL.

The chain links TRBV6-4 to TRBJ2-1; 11 bases are shared with TRBD1. Germline lookup yields CDR1 MRHNA and CDR2 SNTAGT. Trimming cost V 2 bases and J 6 bases; bases outside gene matches: 0. CDR3 length: 14 amino acids. CDR3 amino acids: CASSDGTGGNEQFF. Here the CDR3 DNA reads TGTGCCAGCAGTGACGGGACAGGGGGCAATGAGCAGTTCTTC.

The rearrangement joins TRBV7-2 to TRBJ2-3, with 8 bases aligning to TRBD2. The trim removed 0 bases at V and 14 bases at J, leaving 10 bases unmatched. Germline CDR1 and CDR2: SGHTA and FQGNSA. The CDR3 is made up of 14 amino acids. CDR3 coding DNA: TGTGCCAGCAGCTTAGCGACTAGCGCAGGCCGGGGGTATTTT. It encodes CASSLATSAGRGYF. The full variable domain, completed using reference TRBV7-2 and TRBJ2-3, is GAGVSQSPSNKVTEKGKDVELRCDPISGHTALYWYRQSLGQGLEFLIYFQGNSAPDKSGLPSDRFSAERTGGSVSTLTIQRTQQEDSAVYLCASSLATSAGRGYFGPGTRLTVL.

V gene TRBV2 combines with J gene TRBJ1-2, with TRBD1 identical over 7 bases. This CDR3 contains 12 residues. In germline, CDR1 is SNHLY, CDR2 FYNNEI. Germline trimming cut 4 bases from V and 8 bases from J; bases unmatched to any gene: 4. The CDR3 is CASSVQGVGYTF. For the CDR3, the DNA is TGTGCCAGCAGTGTGCAGGGGGTGGGCTACACCTTC.

This chain uses TRBV4-1 with TRBJ1-3; D unclear. V was cut by 1 base and J by 0 bases, with 4 bases left in between. In germline, CDR1 is MGHRA, CDR2 YSYEKL. This CDR3 region has 14 residues. The DNA of the CDR3 is TGCGCCAGCAGCCAAGTCGGCTCTGGAAACACCATATATTTT. As protein: CASSQVGSGNTIYF.

The gene calls are TRBV18 and TRBJ1-6, with 10 bases identical to TRBD1. This CDR3 contains 17 residues. Germline CDR1 and CDR2: KGHSH and LQKENI. J lost 9 bases, V lost 0 bases, and 8 bases had no gene match. CDR3 sequence (DNA): TGTGCCAGCTCACCACCGGGACAGGGGTTGGGGCCTTCACCCCTCCACTTT. This gives the protein CASSPPGQGLGPSPLHF.

The chain uses TRBV7-2 and TRBJ2-3, with 9 bases lining up with TRBD1. Trimming at V came to 1 base and at J to 3 bases, leaving 2 bases not matched to a gene. Germline assignment: CDR1 SGHTA and CDR2 FQGNSA. The CDR3 has 15 amino acids. CDR3 bases: TGTGCCAGCAGCTTAGACAGGGGGCTAACAGATACGCAGTATTTT. Translating it yields CASSLDRGLTDTQYF. Full variable domain (missing parts from reference TRBV7-2 and TRBJ2-3): GAGVSQSPSNKVTEKGKDVELRCDPISGHTALYWYRQSLGQGLEFLIYFQGNSAPDKSGLPSDRFSAERTGGSVSTLTIQRTQQEDSAVYLCASSLDRGLTDTQYFGPGTRLTVL.

This clone is a singleton in its sample. V and J are TRBV5-1 and TRBJ2-1; TRBD2 aligns across 9 bases. Trimming at V came to 4 bases and at J to 8 bases, leaving 10 bases not matched to a gene. CDR1 and CDR2 from the germline V gene are SGHRS and YFSETQ. The CDR3 contains 15 residues. In DNA form, the CDR3 reads TGCGCCAGCAGCACTCCTAGCGGGACGGGGGATGAGCAGTTCTTC. Its translation is CASSTPSGTGDEQFF. Based on the CDR3 plus reference TRBV5-1 and TRBJ2-1, the full variable domain is KAGVTQTPRYLIKTRGQQVTLSCSPISGHRSVSWYQQTPGQGLQFLFEYFSETQRNKGNFPGRFSGRQFSNSRSEMNVSTLELGDSALYLCASSTPSGTGDEQFFGPGTRLTVL.

This chain links TRBV9 with TRBJ2-2; D unclear. The V gene's germline CDR1 is SGDLS and CDR2 YYNGEE. This CDR3 comprises 14 residues. V dropped 2 bases and J dropped 1 base, with 6 bases sitting between them. CDR3 residues: CASSVRWNTGELFF. Here the CDR3 DNA reads TGTGCCAGCAGCGTCCGTTGGAACACCGGGGAGCTGTTTTTT.